These 19 T cell receptor beta chains were all obtained from the same sample, sequenced in a study of cytotoxic CD8 clonotypes in ibrutinib-treated CLL. Measured with immunoSEQ multiplex PCR; TCRdb has only the in-frame clones, and not every one. The table has about 76,000 clones, approximately 82% seen once. This specimen was PBMCs, taken after 24 months of ibrutinib treatment. The receptors here all came from a human donor with chronic lymphocytic leukemia.

The chain is built from TRBV7-8 and TRBJ2-3; 7 nucleotides match TRBD2. V shed 5 bases, J shed 12 bases, and the junction held 8 bases outside the gene matches. The CDR3 covers 12 residues. From germline, CDR1 is SGHVS and CDR2 FQNEAQ. For the CDR3, the DNA is TGTGCCAGCAGCGTCGGACTAGGGGCCCAGTATTTT. It yields the protein CASSVGLGAQYF. The full variable domain, rest sourced from reference TRBV7-8 and TRBJ2-3, is GAGVSQSPRYKVAKRGQDVALRCDPISGHVSLFWYQQALGQGPEFLTYFQNEAQLDKSGLPSDRFFAERPEGSVSTLKIQRTQQEDSAVYLCASSVGLGAQYFGPGTRLTVL.

The V and J genes are TRBV7-6 and TRBJ2-1; D possibly uses TRBD1 or TRBD2 (7 bases each). Between the trimmed V and J ends, which lost 5 bases and 11 bases, there was a span of 16 bases. The germline gives CDR1 SGHVS, CDR2 FNYEAQ. The CDR3 covers 13 residues. The CDR3 DNA reads TGTGCCAGCAGCAGCTCAGGGGGGGGCCAGCAGTTCTTC. Amino acid sequence: CASSSSGGGQQFF.

The chain employs TRBV18 and TRBJ1-5; D call uncertain. V was trimmed by 3 bases and J by 7 bases, leaving 13 bases between them. The length of the CDR3 is 14 residues. Germline values: CDR1 KGHSH, CDR2 LQKENI. CDR3 protein: CASSPTEGGQPQHF. The CDR3 DNA sequence: TGTGCCAGCTCACCTACGGAGGGTGGACAGCCCCAGCATTTT.

This sequence joins TRBV18 and TRBJ1-5, with no clear D. Germline V gene data show CDR1 as KGHSH and CDR2 as LQKENI. The CDR3 spans 14 residues. With 6 bases removed from V and 3 bases from J, the gap between germline ends came to 12 bases. For the CDR3, the DNA is TGTGCCAGCTCTCCCGGACGTACCAATCAGCCCCAGCATTTT. As protein: CASSPGRTNQPQHF.

The chain links TRBV2 to TRBJ1-5; possible D gene TRBD1, 5 bases. CDR3 length: 13 residues. The V gene lost 6 bases and the J gene lost 9 bases, with 15 bases spanning the gap. Per germline, CDR1 SNHLY and CDR2 FYNNEI. The CDR3 reads CASRSARVAPQHF. In DNA form, the CDR3 reads TGTGCCAGCAGATCGGCCAGGGTAGCGCCCCAGCATTTT.

This rearrangement joins TRBV18 to TRBJ2-2, with TRBD1 identical over 7 bases. Germline CDR1 and CDR2: KGHSH and LQKENI. The CDR3 consists of 17 residues. J lost 6 bases, V lost 3 bases, and 13 bases had no gene match. The CDR3 sequence: CASSPDRPAQGAGELFF. The CDR3 DNA is TGTGCCAGCTCACCGGACAGGCCAGCGCAGGGAGCCGGGGAGCTGTTTTTT.

The chain has TRBV7-9 and TRBJ2-5; D call uncertain. There are 12 residues in the CDR3. Trimming stripped 2 bases from V and 3 bases from J, with 4 bases between. Germline-derived CDR1 and CDR2 are SEHNR and FQNEAQ (reference sequence). The CDR3 bases are TGTGCCAGCAGCTTAATCAAAGAGACCCAGTACTTC. As protein: CASSLIKETQYF.

J is TRBJ1-2 and V is TRBV18; 8 bases are shared with TRBD1. The V segment lost 3 bases and the J segment 8 bases; nucleotides outside the gene matches: 11. Germline assignment: CDR1 KGHSH and CDR2 LQKENI. This CDR3 is 15 amino acids long. CDR3 sequence reads: CASSPLGQGASGYTF. The CDR3 DNA is TGTGCCAGCTCACCCCTTGGACAGGGAGCGAGCGGCTACACCTTC.

The chain uses TRBV18 and TRBJ2-7, with D perhaps matching TRBD1 or TRBD2 (5 bases each). Trimming pared 0 bases from V and 3 bases from J, leaving 9 bases between. Per the germline V gene, CDR1 is KGHSH and CDR2 is LQKENI. The CDR3 contains 14 residues. CDR3 loop: CASSPPLGDYEQYF. The CDR3 nucleotides read TGTGCCAGCTCACCACCTCTGGGGGACTACGAGCAGTACTTC.

This clone was recorded once. This chain joins TRBV7-2 and TRBJ2-5; no definite D call. The CDR3 has 15 amino acids. V lost 4 bases and J 7 bases, leaving 19 bases between the germline ends. Germline CDR1 is SGHTA and CDR2 is FQGNSA. DNA of the CDR3: TGTGCCAGCAGCTCCACGACCGATCCAGGTGGGACCCAGTACTTC. This encodes CASSSTTDPGGTQYF.

The chain combines TRBV9 with TRBJ1-4; weak D call: TRBD1 (6 bases). The ends were cut back, 4 bases at V and 2 bases at J, with 12 bases in the middle. This CDR3 region has 15 residues. CDR1 is SGDLS and CDR2 is YYNGEE in the germline V gene. CDR3 nucleotide sequence: TGTGCCAGCAGCCCATCAGGACAGACTAATGAAAAACTGTTTTTT. Amino acid sequence: CASSPSGQTNEKLFF. The full variable domain, completed using reference TRBV9 and TRBJ1-4, is DSGVTQTPKHLITATGQRVTLRCSPRSGDLSVYWYQQSLDQGLQFLIQYYNGEERAKGNILERFSAQQFPDLHSELNLSSLELGDSALYFCASSPSGQTNEKLFFGSGTQLSVL.

The chain combines TRBV5-6 with TRBJ2-3, with D maybe TRBD1 (6 bases). Germline loops: CDR1 SGHDT, CDR2 YYEEEE. Trimming removed 2 bases from V and 6 bases from J, with 16 bases in between. The CDR3 is 15 amino acids. The CDR3 loop reads CASSFLQGGTDTQYF. CDR3 nucleotides: TGTGCCAGCAGCTTCTTACAGGGTGGGACCGATACGCAGTATTTT.

This rearrangement joins TRBV29-1 to TRBJ2-3; 9 nucleotides match TRBD1. This CDR3 is built from 14 residues. V gave up 4 bases and J gave up 3 bases; unmatched junction bases: 5. Germline V gene lookup returns CDR1 SQVTM and CDR2 ANQGSEA. The CDR3 loop is CSVATGGFTDTQYF. The CDR3 DNA follows: TGCAGCGTTGCCACAGGGGGCTTTACAGATACGCAGTATTTT.

J is TRBJ2-6 and V is TRBV28, with TRBD2 as a possible D gene (6 bases). This CDR3 region has 16 residues. Germline lookup yields CDR1 MDHEN and CDR2 SYDVKM. Trimming took off 3 bases at V and 0 bases at J, with 9 bases between the two ends. Here the CDR3 DNA reads TGTGCCAGCAGTTTTCAGGGAGGCTCTGGGGCCAACGTCCTGACTTTC. It encodes CASSFQGGSGANVLTF.

V is TRBV19 and J is TRBJ1-5, with 10 bases that match TRBD1. This CDR3 spans 14 amino acids. CDR1 and CDR2 (germline): LNHDA, SQIVND (reference sequence). The V and J ends lost 6 bases and 5 bases, in that order; junction bases with no gene match: 4. The CDR3 bases are TGTGCCAGTAGCGGACAGGGGGAGTATCAGCCCCAGCATTTT. This translates into CASSGQGEYQPQHF.

This clone was seen a few times. The DNA of the CDR3 is TGTGCCAGCAGCTTGCTTAGCGGGAGCACAGATACGCAGTATTTT. This sequence encodes CASSLLSGSTDTQYF. The genes are TRBV5-6 and TRBJ2-3; 7 nucleotides line up with TRBD2. The J segment lost 0 bases and the V segment lost 1 base, leaving 2 bases of the junction unmatched. The CDR3 has 15 residues. The germline gives CDR1 SGHDT, CDR2 YYEEEE.

This chain joins TRBV6-5 and TRBJ2-7, with TRBD2 matching 12 bases. The CDR3 sequence is 14 residues long. Germline V gene lookup returns CDR1 MNHEY and CDR2 SVGAGI. V lost 5 bases, J lost 3 bases, and 2 bases stayed unmatched. The CDR3 reads CASSILAGGYEQYF. Here the CDR3 DNA reads TGTGCCAGCAGTATACTAGCGGGGGGCTACGAGCAGTACTTC.

The V gene is TRBV18, the J gene TRBJ2-1; 11 bases are a match to TRBD2. V lost 4 bases to trimming and J lost 2 bases; unmatched junction nucleotides: 4. This CDR3 spans 16 amino acids. In germline, CDR1 is KGHSH, CDR2 LQKENI. The CDR3 protein is CASSLTSGSTYNEQFF. DNA for the CDR3: TGTGCCAGCTCACTCACTAGCGGGAGTACCTACAATGAGCAGTTCTTC.

This clone was found once. The DNA of the CDR3 is TGCGCCAGCAACCGGGACACCAACACCGGGGAGCTGTTTTTT. Its protein product is CASNRDTNTGELFF. The chain links TRBV5-1 to TRBJ2-2; D is perhaps TRBD1 (6 bases). Trimming took 6 bases from V and 2 from J, leaving 11 bases between them. The germline gives CDR1 SGHRS, CDR2 YFSETQ. The CDR3 runs 14 residues.